This T cell receptor beta chain came from a study of spatial heterogeneity in lung cancer. The presence of a unique molecular identifier marked each TCR cDNA molecule. One entry per CDR3 protein results from TCRdb running MiXCR on the 5' RACE reads. The repertoire has just under 40,000 distinct CDR3 sequences, roughly 5.2% of them found once; the top ten carry 11%. Indicated time point: sample taken at primary tumor resection. Whole RNA obtained from tumor, nontumor lung or frozen PBMC underwent sequencing without sorting. This clonotype was found many times. The sample here was PBMCs, taken at surgery. The TCR comes from a male donor with early-stage non-small cell lung cancer.

For the CDR3, the DNA is TGTGCCAGCAGCCCGGGCCGACAGGGGTCCGTTTATGGTGAGCAGTTCTTC. Residues: CASSPGRQGSVYGEQFF. The chain recombines TRBV7-9 with TRBJ2-1; 8 nucleotides match TRBD1. V shed 5 bases and J 9 bases; nucleotides not matched to a gene: 18. The CDR3 has 17 residues. Germline V gene sequence: CDR1 SEHNR, CDR2 FQNEAQ (reference sequence). Filled out from reference TRBV7-9 and TRBJ2-1, the complete variable domain reads DTGVSQNPRHKITKRGQNVTFRCDPISEHNRLYWYRQTLGQGPEFLTYFQNEAQLEKSRLLSDRFSAERPKGSFSTLEIQRTEQGDSAMYLCASSPGRQGSVYGEQFFGPGTRLTVL.